This entry is about one T cell receptor (beta chain). Authors' methods: The assay estimated nucleated cells by amplifying reference gene primers. Produced via immunoSEQ multiplex PCR; TCRdb's table is partial and in-frame only. V, J and clone size reflect that table, while D and trimming were determined from the DNA. The data show tens of thousands of clones, around three quarters seen once. V lost 6 bases, J lost 0 bases, and 6 bases stayed unmatched. Germline CDR1 reads WNHNN; CDR2 reads SYGVQD (reference sequence). This CDR3 has 16 amino acids. These data originate in a study of blood T cell repertoires in COVID-19.

Sequencing was done on a sample of peripheral blood. This chain connects TRBV10-1 to TRBJ1-3; 9 bases map to TRBD1. This clonotype was sampled from a human donor in a cohort sampled during active COVID-19. CDR3 region: CASRFRDRASGNTIYF. CDR3 coding DNA: TGCGCCAGCAGGTTCCGGGACAGGGCCTCTGGAAACACCATATATTTT.